The rows below give T cell receptor beta chains drawn from one sample of a study of post-analysis software for immune sequencing data. One entry per CDR3 protein, called by TCRdb with MiXCR from the PCR reads. The sample records about 770,000 distinct CDR3 sequences, 46% being singletons. The sample consisted of blood. Receptors were obtained from a girl aged 10 to 17 with multiple sclerosis. Each CDR3 is given with its conserved first and last residue. D genes are given only for firm matches. Part of the rows lack a size; the others show once, few, many or a class for expanded clones.

length: 11
size: .
J: TRBJ1-2
D: .
V: TRBV20-1
DNA: TGCAGTGCTAGTCAGGGCGATGGCTACACCTTC
CDR3: CSASQGDGYTF

length: 14
size: .
J: TRBJ2-3
D: .
V: TRBV3-1
DNA: TGTGCCAGCAGCCCGTCGCCCCTTACAGATACGCAGTATTTT
CDR3: CASSPSPLTDTQYF

length: 17
size: .
J: TRBJ2-1
D: TRBD2
V: TRBV12-3/TRBV12-4
DNA: TGTGCCAGCAGTTCGACTAGCGGGGGGCTATCCTACAATGAGCAGTTCTTC
CDR3: CASSSTSGGLSYNEQFF

length: 16
size: few
J: TRBJ2-3
D: .
V: TRBV28
DNA: TGTGCCAGCAGTTTATGGCCTGGGGGTCTTACAGATACGCAGTATTTT
CDR3: CASSLWPGGLTDTQYF

length: 13
size: .
J: TRBJ2-7
D: .
V: TRBV7-9
DNA: TGTGCCAGCAGCCGACTTCCCTCCTACGAGCAGTACTTC
CDR3: CASSRLPSYEQYF

length: 17
size: .
J: TRBJ2-1
D: .
V: TRBV5-5
DNA: TGTGCCAGCAGCTTGGAGTGGCGCGGGACGTCCGACAATGAGCAGTTCTTC
CDR3: CASSLEWRGTSDNEQFF

length: 17
size: .
J: TRBJ2-1
D: .
V: TRBV4-3
DNA: TGCGCCAGCAGCCTCAACCCGACCCGGAGCTCCTACAATGAGCAGTTCTTC
CDR3: CASSLNPTRSSYNEQFF

length: 14
size: few
J: TRBJ2-7
D: TRBD2
V: TRBV4-3
DNA: TGCGCCAGCAGCCAAGGGACTAGCGGGAGCGAGCAGTACTTC
CDR3: CASSQGTSGSEQYF

length: 13
size: few
J: TRBJ2-7
D: .
V: TRBV12-3/TRBV12-4
DNA: TGTGCCAGCAGTACACAGCTTATCTACGAGCAGTACTTC
CDR3: CASSTQLIYEQYF

length: 14
size: once
J: TRBJ2-3
D: .
V: TRBV5-1
DNA: TGCGCCAGCAGCTTGGGAGAAGGAGGAGATACGCAGTATTTT
CDR3: CASSLGEGGDTQYF

length: 15
size: .
J: TRBJ2-5
D: TRBD1
V: TRBV11-3
DNA: TGTGCCAGCAGCTTGGAACCAGGGGGCCAGGAGACCCAGTACTTC
CDR3: CASSLEPGGQETQYF

length: 14
size: .
J: TRBJ2-5
D: .
V: TRBV12-3/TRBV12-4
DNA: TGTGCCAGCAGTCTTTCTAGGGGAGAAGAGACCCAGTACTTC
CDR3: CASSLSRGEETQYF

length: 17
size: .
J: TRBJ2-3
D: TRBD2
V: TRBV4-3
DNA: TGCGCCAGCAGCCAAGATCTGGCGGGAGTCAGGGCAGATACGCAGTATTTT
CDR3: CASSQDLAGVRADTQYF

length: 14
size: .
J: TRBJ1-2
D: TRBD1
V: TRBV15
DNA: TGTGCCACCAGCAACCGGGACAGGGCCTCTGGCTACACCTTC
CDR3: CATSNRDRASGYTF

length: 15
size: .
J: TRBJ2-1
D: .
V: TRBV4-1
DNA: TGCGCCAGCAGCCAAGAAAGGGGGGTCGGCGAGACCCAGTTCTTC
CDR3: CASSQERGVGETQFF

length: 13
size: few
J: TRBJ1-2
D: .
V: TRBV5-1
DNA: TGCGCCAGCAGCGATAGACGTGGGTATGGCTACACCTTC
CDR3: CASSDRRGYGYTF

length: 15
size: .
J: TRBJ1-2
D: .
V: TRBV4-3
DNA: TGCGCCAGCAGCTCCACTGTCGGGTTCAGGGGTGGCTACACCTTC
CDR3: CASSSTVGFRGGYTF

length: 13
size: few
J: TRBJ2-7
D: .
V: TRBV29-1
DNA: TGCAGCGTTGAAGCGAAAGGCGGGTACGAGCAGTACTTC
CDR3: CSVEAKGGYEQYF

length: 13
size: .
J: TRBJ2-3
D: .
V: TRBV11-2
DNA: TGTGCCAGCACCCTTACGGTTCCAGATACGCAGTATTTT
CDR3: CASTLTVPDTQYF

length: 14
size: .
J: TRBJ2-2
D: TRBD2
V: TRBV6-5
DNA: TGTGCCAGCAGAGCGGGAGGGGTCACCGGGGAGCTGTTTTTT
CDR3: CASRAGGVTGELFF

length: 15
size: .
J: TRBJ1-5
D: .
V: TRBV6-5
DNA: TGTGCCAGCAGTATGGGGGGCAGTGGCAATCAGCCCCAGCATTTT
CDR3: CASSMGGSGNQPQHF

length: 17
size: .
J: TRBJ2-1
D: .
V: TRBV7-2
DNA: TGTGCCAGCAGCTTAGATTGGGGGTTAATCCTTTTGAATGAGCAGTTCTTC
CDR3: CASSLDWGLILLNEQFF

length: 15
size: .
J: TRBJ2-5
D: .
V: TRBV7-9
DNA: TGTGCCAGCAGCTTAGGTGGGGCCCCCTTTGGGACCCAGTACTTC
CDR3: CASSLGGAPFGTQYF

length: 16
size: .
J: TRBJ2-3
D: TRBD2
V: TRBV4-2
DNA: TGTGCCAGCAGCCACGTTAGCGGGGGCTCCACAGATACGCAGTATTTT
CDR3: CASSHVSGGSTDTQYF

length: 14
size: .
J: TRBJ2-1
D: .
V: TRBV20-1
DNA: TGCAGTGCTCTATGGGGACTTGGCGACAATGAGCAGTTCTTC
CDR3: CSALWGLGDNEQFF

length: 16
size: .
J: TRBJ2-7
D: .
V: TRBV28
DNA: TGTGCCAGCAGTTTTTCCTACCGGGGCAGAGCCTACGAGCAGTACTTC
CDR3: CASSFSYRGRAYEQYF

length: 16
size: .
J: TRBJ2-7
D: .
V: TRBV7-2
DNA: TGTGCCAGCAGCGCCGATGGGGGGCACAGGGCTTACGAGCAGTACTTC
CDR3: CASSADGGHRAYEQYF

length: 17
size: .
J: TRBJ2-1
D: .
V: TRBV20-1
DNA: TGCAGTGCTAGGACCGGGTGGGCCTCTAGCTCCTACAATGAGCAGTTCTTC
CDR3: CSARTGWASSSYNEQFF

length: 20
size: .
J: TRBJ2-7
D: .
V: TRBV7-8
DNA: TGTGCCAGCAGCTCCACTACGCAATCGCTCGAGGGGACTGAAGCCTACGAGCAGTACTTC
CDR3: CASSSTTQSLEGTEAYEQYF

length: 15
size: few
J: TRBJ2-7
D: TRBD1
V: TRBV3-1
DNA: TGTGCCAGCAGCCAAGGGACAGGGGTGGCGTACGAGCAGTACTTC
CDR3: CASSQGTGVAYEQYF

length: 15
size: .
J: TRBJ2-7
D: TRBD2
V: TRBV20-1
DNA: TGCAGTGCTCACCCACAGCGGGAGTTCTACAATGAGCAGTACTTC
CDR3: CSAHPQREFYNEQYF

length: 15
size: .
J: TRBJ1-5
D: .
V: TRBV20-1
DNA: TGCAGTGCTAGAGATGATGCCGTTAACAATCAGCCCCAGCATTTT
CDR3: CSARDDAVNNQPQHF

length: 14
size: .
J: TRBJ2-7
D: .
V: TRBV6-6
DNA: TGTGCCAGCAGTTACGAGAGCGGAAACTACGAGCAGTACTTC
CDR3: CASSYESGNYEQYF

length: 18
size: few
J: TRBJ2-1
D: .
V: TRBV4-2
DNA: TGTGCCAGCAGCCAGGCCGTCCTGGTGGGCGGCGGGGATTATGAGCAGTTCTTC
CDR3: CASSQAVLVGGGDYEQFF

length: 14
size: .
J: TRBJ2-2
D: .
V: TRBV20-1
DNA: TGCAGTGCTGGCGGGATTGCGAACACCGGGGAGCTGTTTTTT
CDR3: CSAGGIANTGELFF

length: 15
size: .
J: TRBJ1-4
D: .
V: TRBV14
DNA: TGTGCCAGCAGCCAAGTAAGACCGTTTAATGAAAAACTGTTTTTT
CDR3: CASSQVRPFNEKLFF

length: 16
size: few
J: TRBJ2-5
D: .
V: TRBV7-6
DNA: TGTGCCAGCAGCTTAAGCTCCGGGCCTAAACAAGAGACCCAGTACTTC
CDR3: CASSLSSGPKQETQYF

length: 15
size: .
J: TRBJ2-3
D: .
V: TRBV6-2/TRBV6-3
DNA: TGTGCCAGCAGTTACCCCGGGAGAGGGACAGATACGCAGTATTTT
CDR3: CASSYPGRGTDTQYF

length: 14
size: .
J: TRBJ2-5
D: .
V: TRBV7-2
DNA: TGTGCCAGCAGCTTTGCCTGGCGAAAAGAGACCCAGTACTTC
CDR3: CASSFAWRKETQYF

length: 12
size: .
J: TRBJ2-3
D: .
V: TRBV20-1
DNA: TGCAGTGCTAACCCCCGACCAGATACGCAGTATTTT
CDR3: CSANPRPDTQYF

length: 15
size: .
J: TRBJ2-7
D: TRBD1
V: TRBV27
DNA: TGTGCCAGCAGTTACAGGACAGGGGGCGGGTATGAGCAGTACTTC
CDR3: CASSYRTGGGYEQYF

length: 14
size: few
J: TRBJ1-4
D: TRBD1
V: TRBV12-3/TRBV12-4
DNA: TGTGCCAGCAGTCCCACAGGGGGCTCTGAAAAACTGTTTTTT
CDR3: CASSPTGGSEKLFF

length: 15
size: .
J: TRBJ1-1
D: TRBD1
V: TRBV5-1
DNA: TGCGCCAACAGCCTTTGGACAGGGGTGAACACTGAAGCTTTCTTT
CDR3: CANSLWTGVNTEAFF

length: 15
size: .
J: TRBJ2-7
D: .
V: TRBV19
DNA: TGTGCCAGTAGTATTTCTCCAGGGAGAGGAGATGAGCAGTACTTC
CDR3: CASSISPGRGDEQYF

length: 13
size: .
J: TRBJ1-2
D: .
V: TRBV20-1
DNA: TGCAGTACTAGAGCCTCGGAAGCGAGTGGCTACACCTTC
CDR3: CSTRASEASGYTF

length: 15
size: few
J: TRBJ2-6
D: TRBD1
V: TRBV20-1
DNA: TGCAGTGCTAGAGCCCGGACAGGGAATGCCAACGTCCTGACTTTC
CDR3: CSARARTGNANVLTF

length: 15
size: .
J: TRBJ2-7
D: TRBD1
V: TRBV6-5
DNA: TGTGCCAGCAGTTACTCGCGTACAGGGGGAAACGAGCAGTACTTC
CDR3: CASSYSRTGGNEQYF

length: 18
size: few
J: TRBJ2-7
D: TRBD2
V: TRBV20-1
DNA: TGCAGTGCTAGTGGTCCGGGACTAGCGGGACGCCGAGTATACGAGCAGTACTTC
CDR3: CSASGPGLAGRRVYEQYF

length: 15
size: few
J: TRBJ2-3
D: .
V: TRBV15
DNA: TGTGCCACCGCCCGTAGAGGGCAGGGCCCAGATACGCAGTATTTT
CDR3: CATARRGQGPDTQYF

length: 17
size: .
J: TRBJ2-3
D: TRBD2
V: TRBV15
DNA: TGTGCCACCAGCAGAGATGATACTAGCGGGGGGGCAGATACGCAGTATTTT
CDR3: CATSRDDTSGGADTQYF

length: 16
size: .
J: TRBJ2-7
D: TRBD2
V: TRBV7-8
DNA: TGTGCCAGCAGCCTATTTAGCGGGAGGGCCAGCGACGAGCAGTACTTC
CDR3: CASSLFSGRASDEQYF

length: 12
size: .
J: TRBJ2-7
D: .
V: TRBV25-1
DNA: TGTGCCAGCATAGGACAGTCCTACGAGCAGTACTTC
CDR3: CASIGQSYEQYF

length: 15
size: .
J: TRBJ2-1
D: TRBD1
V: TRBV3-1
DNA: TGTGCCAGCAGCCAAGAGCCCGGGACAGACAATGAGCAGTTCTTC
CDR3: CASSQEPGTDNEQFF

length: 14
size: .
J: TRBJ2-2
D: .
V: TRBV7-6
DNA: TGTGCCAGCATCTCCAAAGGGGGAACCGGGGAGCTGTTTTTT
CDR3: CASISKGGTGELFF